The rows below give T cell receptor beta chains drawn from one sample of a study of shared clonotypes between healthy human individuals. The repertoire was sequenced with immunoSEQ multiplex PCR; TCRdb's copy has only in-frame clones and lacks some. The table includes around 980,000 clones, roughly 74% detected once. Sequencing was performed on memory CD4+ T cells from PBMCs. All receptors come from a man aged 18 to 35 in good health. Some clones in this sample may be carry-over from other donors' samples. Each CDR3 is given with its conserved first and last residue. D genes are given only for firm matches. Clone size, where shown, is once, few, many, or a class for clones that have expanded.

J gene,D gene,clone size,V gene,CDR3 protein,CDR3 DNA
TRBJ2-2,NA,NA,TRBV27,CASSFYPRQTPNTGELFF,TGTGCCAGCAGTTTCTATCCCCGACAGACCCCGAACACCGGGGAGCTGTTTTTT
TRBJ1-5,NA,NA,TRBV6-6,CASSYRGRFNQPQHF,TGTGCCAGCAGTTACCGGGGGCGGTTCAATCAGCCCCAGCATTTT
TRBJ1-2,NA,few,TRBV9,CASSANYMGGYTF,TGTGCCAGCAGCGCTAATTATATGGGGGGCTACACCTTC
TRBJ2-7,TRBD1,NA,TRBV2,CASSELGQGHYEQYF,TGTGCCAGCAGTGAATTGGGACAGGGGCACTACGAGCAGTACTTC
TRBJ1-3,NA,once,TRBV4-2,CASSQDPSGSGNTIYF,TGTGCCAGCAGCCAAGATCCCAGCGGCTCTGGAAACACCATATATTTT
TRBJ2-5,TRBD1,NA,TRBV7-2,CASSRQGQETQYF,TGTGCCAGCAGCCGACAGGGACAAGAGACCCAGTACTTC
TRBJ2-5,NA,NA,TRBV23-1,CASSQSPGTRSPYQETQYF,TGCGCCAGCAGTCAATCTCCGGGAACTAGATCGCCGTACCAAGAGACCCAGTACTTC
TRBJ2-2,NA,NA,TRBV7-2,CASSLGWGTGELFF,TGTGCCAGCAGCTTAGGCTGGGGCACCGGGGAGCTGTTTTTT
TRBJ1-2,TRBD1,NA,TRBV18,CASSLDRNYGYTF,TGTGCCAGCTCTCTGGACAGGAACTATGGCTACACCTTC
TRBJ2-7,TRBD2,NA,TRBV5-1,CASSFYGTSGGEQYF,TGCGCCAGCAGCTTTTACGGGACTAGCGGCGGCGAGCAGTACTTC
TRBJ1-5,NA,NA,TRBV5-1,CASSLGQAGNQPQHF,TGCGCCAGCAGCTTGGGACAGGCGGGTAATCAGCCCCAGCATTTT
TRBJ2-3,NA,NA,TRBV30,CAWDPSGADTQYF,TGTGCCTGGGATCCTTCGGGGGCAGATACGCAGTATTTT
TRBJ2-1,NA,NA,TRBV5-6,CASSSRMGGSYNEQFF,TGTGCCAGCAGCTCCCGGATGGGGGGCTCCTACAATGAGCAGTTCTTC
TRBJ1-1,NA,NA,TRBV5-1,CASSPSGARSEAFF,TGCGCCAGCAGCCCCTCGGGGGCACGATCTGAAGCTTTCTTT
TRBJ1-1,NA,NA,TRBV11-2,CASSLVQGTEAFF,TGTGCCAGCAGCTTAGTGCAGGGGACTGAAGCTTTCTTT
TRBJ1-2,NA,once,TRBV7-2,CASSFPPERKANYGYTF,TGTGCCAGCAGCTTCCCCCCTGAAAGGAAAGCTAACTATGGCTACACCTTC
TRBJ1-4,NA,NA,TRBV30,CAWSGGATNEKLFF,TGTGCCTGGAGTGGGGGTGCAACTAATGAAAAACTGTTTTTT
TRBJ1-3,NA,NA,TRBV9,CASSPRLGAGNTIYF,TGTGCCAGCAGCCCCCGTCTAGGGGCTGGAAACACCATATATTTT
TRBJ2-1,NA,NA,TRBV10-3,CAISESLGSYNEQFF,TGTGCCATCAGTGAGTCCCTCGGCTCCTACAATGAGCAGTTCTTC
TRBJ2-3,NA,NA,TRBV28,CASSSSREVDTQYF,NA
TRBJ2-7,NA,NA,TRBV11-1,CASSLGTYEQYF,TGTGCCAGCAGCTTAGGAACCTACGAGCAGTACTTC
TRBJ2-1,NA,NA,TRBV27,CASSLGRLAYNEQFF,TGTGCCAGCAGTTTAGGCCGATTAGCGTACAATGAGCAGTTCTTC
TRBJ2-2,TRBD2,NA,TRBV7-2,CASSLSGANTGELFF,TGTGCCAGCAGCCTTAGCGGGGCGAACACCGGGGAGCTGTTTTTT
TRBJ2-1,NA,NA,TRBV6-5,CASSYRPRVSYNEQFF,TGTGCCAGCAGTTACAGGCCGCGGGTCTCCTACAATGAGCAGTTCTTC
TRBJ1-5,NA,NA,TRBV19,CASSIRGDGPPQHF,TGTGCCAGTAGTATCAGAGGAGATGGACCGCCCCAGCATTTT
TRBJ1-1,NA,NA,TRBV5-6,CASTLYEGGGKKAFF,TGTGCCAGCACCCTTTATGAGGGAGGAGGGAAGAAAGCTTTCTTT
TRBJ2-2,TRBD2,few,TRBV10-1,CASSASGLNTGELFF,TGCGCCAGCAGTGCTAGCGGGTTGAACACCGGGGAGCTGTTTTTT
TRBJ2-7,NA,many,TRBV20-1,CSARDRKQYF,TGCAGTGCTAGAGACAGGAAGCAGTACTTC
TRBJ2-2,NA,NA,TRBV7-6,CASSVSLVQGELFF,TGTGCCAGCAGCGTGAGTCTGGTCCAGGGGGAGCTGTTTTTT
TRBJ2-5,NA,NA,TRBV18,CASSRQQETQYF,TGTGCCAGCTCACGACAGCAAGAGACCCAGTACTTC
TRBJ2-2,NA,NA,TRBV6-6,CASSYRPEGTGELFF,TGTGCCAGCAGTTACAGGCCAGAAGGCACCGGGGAGCTGTTTTTT
TRBJ2-7,TRBD2,NA,TRBV7-8,CASSLAREREGLYF,TGTGCCAGCAGCTTAGCCCGGGAGCGGGAGGGTTTGTACTTC
TRBJ1-4,TRBD1,few,TRBV7-9,CASTDDRGLGKLFF,TGTGCCAGCACCGACGACAGGGGGCTAGGAAAACTGTTTTTT
TRBJ1-4,NA,NA,TRBV30,CAWTTGAMGEKLFF,TGTGCCTGGACCACCGGGGCCATGGGGGAAAAACTGTTTTTT
TRBJ1-2,NA,NA,TRBV27,CASGSWAPSGYGYTF,TGTGCCAGCGGATCTTGGGCACCTTCGGGCTATGGCTACACCTTC
TRBJ2-3,NA,NA,TRBV7-9,CASSLSAGTDTQYF,TGTGCCAGCAGCTTATCTGCGGGAACAGATACGCAGTATTTT
TRBJ2-3,NA,many,TRBV5-1,CASSLYLGGGTDTQYF,TGCGCCAGCAGCTTGTATTTGGGTGGCGGCACAGATACGCAGTATTTT
TRBJ2-7,NA,NA,TRBV7-6,CASSSMASKRYEQYF,TGTGCCAGCAGCTCGATGGCTAGCAAGCGCTACGAGCAGTACTTC
TRBJ2-3,NA,NA,TRBV28,CASSLRGRGDTQYF,TGTGCCAGCAGTTTAAGGGGTAGGGGAGATACGCAGTATTTT
TRBJ2-7,NA,NA,TRBV6-5,CASRTPSGSGYEQYF,TGTGCCAGCAGAACCCCCTCAGGGTCGGGCTACGAGCAGTACTTC
TRBJ1-2,NA,few,TRBV10-3,CAIRRTDGYGYTF,TGTGCCATCAGAAGGACAGATGGCTATGGCTACACCTTC
TRBJ2-7,NA,NA,TRBV7-2,CASSYSSPPSYEQYF,TGTGCCAGCAGCTATTCTAGCCCTCCCTCCTACGAGCAGTACTTC
TRBJ1-1,NA,NA,TRBV28,CASSLETTVNTEAFF,TGTGCCAGCAGCTTAGAAACGACGGTGAACACTGAAGCCTTCTTT